This TCR beta chain was retrieved from a study of shared clonotypes between healthy human individuals. This CDR3 has 14 amino acids. The trim removed 0 bases at V and 8 bases at J, leaving 5 bases unmatched. Germline CDR1 and CDR2: SGDLS and YYNGEE. Produced via immunoSEQ multiplex PCR; TCRdb's table is partial and in-frame only. The table lists some 2.4 million clones, 93% of them singletons. The sequence derives from a man younger than 30 in good health. Some clones in this sample may be carry-over from other donors' samples. The sample taken for sequencing was naive CD4+ T cells from PBMCs. Subset in this sample: CD45RA+ positively selected. V is TRBV9 and J is TRBJ1-3; 7 nucleotides line up with TRBD1. The CDR3 region is CASSVGWTGDTIYF. The CDR3 bases are TGTGCCAGCAGCGTAGGGTGGACAGGCGACACCATATATTTT.